The clone carrying this TCR beta chain occurred many times. The antigen remains unidentified. This entry is derived from a study of regulatory T cells in long-lasting Graves disease. Study results and limitations: What was studied was peripheral blood only, and not thyroid tissue. Among samples with persistent disease, TRBV28, TRBJ1-2 and TRBJ2-5 were favored.

Investigators prepared the TCR beta libraries by applying iRepertoire HTBI primers and Arm-PCR of CDR3 regions. Using its own MiXCR run on the multiplex PCR reads, TCRdb lists one record per CDR3 protein. The table includes roughly 380,000 distinct CDR3 sequences, 16% detected once. The time point denotes: newly diagnosed GD, antithyroid drugs for less than 3 months. Isolated PBMC RNA provided the starting material for the TCR library. Graves' disease diagnosis was established per American Thyroid Association guidelines. Germline loops: CDR1 SGHDN, CDR2 FVKESK. This CDR3 has 11 amino acids. Trimming took 5 bases from V and 7 from J, leaving 7 bases between them. This sample was also put to use in a study of T cells in Graves' hyperthyroidism and ophthalmopathy. As reported in that work: With the HTBI primer set, the TCR CDR3 went through a first round of RT-PCR.

The chain carries TRBV14 and TRBJ2-3; D gene ambiguous. The origin of this receptor is a middle-aged man with Graves disease. The specimen was peripheral blood mononuclear cells (PBMCs), collected at new diagnosis, from a patient treated with antithyroid drugs. The CDR3, as DNA: TGTGCCAGCAGCTCCGGAAATACGCAGTATTTT. It yields the protein CASSSGNTQYF.